These 17 T cell receptor beta chains were sequenced from one sample in a study of blood T cell repertoires in COVID-19. The method was immunoSEQ multiplex PCR; TCRdb's version includes in-frame clones alone and lacks a portion of them. The sample has over 200,000 clones; 65% to 85% are singletons. Sequencing was carried out using peripheral blood. The receptors here all came from a man aged 35 to 55 with active or convalescent COVID-19.

The genes are TRBV10-3 and TRBJ1-4; 8 nucleotides agree with TRBD1. Germline CDR1 ENHRY, CDR2 SYGVKD. This CDR3 has 12 amino acids. V lost 6 bases, J lost 8 bases, and 2 bases stayed unmatched. The CDR3 reads CAIRDRDEKLFF. The CDR3, as DNA: TGTGCCATCAGGGACAGGGACGAAAAACTGTTTTTT.

V usage is TRBV7-9 and J usage is TRBJ1-4; TRBD1 aligns across 8 bases. V was clipped by 0 bases and J by 8 bases; unmatched bases: 8. Per germline, CDR1 SEHNR and CDR2 FQNEAQ (reference sequence). This CDR3 is built from 16 residues. CDR3 amino acids: CASSLAWTGYQEKLFF. Here the CDR3 DNA reads TGTGCCAGCAGCTTAGCGTGGACAGGGTATCAAGAAAAACTGTTTTTT.

The CDR3 nucleotides are TGTGCCAGCTCACCAGCCGGAGCCCGGGGCACTGAAGCTTTCTTT. It is translated as CASSPAGARGTEAFF. This chain links TRBV18 with TRBJ1-1; no clear D. Germline values: CDR1 KGHSH, CDR2 LQKENI. The CDR3 covers 15 residues. Trimming took off 2 bases at V and 4 bases at J, with 14 bases between the two ends.

V is TRBV6-5 and J is TRBJ2-5; D uncertain. The CDR3 covers 15 residues. Deletions cut 6 bases from V and 2 bases from J, with 16 bases between. Germline V gene sequence: CDR1 MNHEY, CDR2 SVGAGI. The CDR3 protein is CASSPTGLLQETQYF. The CDR3 bases are TGTGCCAGCAGCCCAACTGGGCTGCTTCAAGAGACCCAGTACTTC.

This chain connects TRBV12-3 or TRBV12-4 to TRBJ2-2; weak D call: TRBD2 (6 bases). The CDR3 totals 13 residues. The germline V and J ends were trimmed by 7 bases and 3 bases, with 9 bases remaining between them. In DNA, the CDR3 is TGTGCCAGCACGCGGGATTACACCGGGGAGCTGTTTTTT. Encoded protein: CASTRDYTGELFF.

This chain joins TRBV12-5 and TRBJ2-7, with D possibly TRBD2 on 7 matching bases. Trimming removed 4 bases at V and 2 bases at J, with 18 bases between. CDR3 length: 16 residues. Germline CDR1 reads LGHNT; CDR2 reads FRNRAP. The CDR3 reads CASGSSLGEGAYEQYF. CDR3 sequence (DNA): TGTGCTAGTGGTTCGAGCCTAGGGGAGGGGGCCTACGAGCAGTACTTC.

This chain connects TRBV29-1 to TRBJ2-7, with TRBD2 identical over 10 bases. Trimming took 5 bases from V and 8 from J; bases not matched to a gene: 6. The CDR3 is 12 residues long. Germline CDR1 SQVTM, CDR2 ANQGSEA. The CDR3 region is CSVRLAGYQQYF. In DNA, the CDR3 is TGCAGCGTTCGACTAGCGGGTTACCAGCAGTACTTC.

V gene TRBV3-1 (or the pseudogene TRBV3-2) combines with J gene TRBJ2-3, with 15 positions matching TRBD2. V was clipped by 5 bases and J by 3 bases; unmatched bases: 6. The CDR3 extends over 17 amino acids. Per the germline V gene, CDR1 is LGHDT and CDR2 is YNNKEL (reference sequence). The CDR3 region has the DNA TGTGCCAGCAGCTTCTACGGGACTAGCGGGGGGACAGATACGCAGTATTTT. Translated: CASSFYGTSGGTDTQYF.

With regard to this clone: The same CDR3 arises from other DNA sequences in this sample as well. This sequence joins TRBV30 and TRBJ1-5, with D possibly being TRBD1 (5 bases). The CDR3 runs to 13 residues. The germline V gene encodes CDR1 GTSNPN and CDR2 SVGIG (reference sequence). V lost 0 bases and J 2 bases, leaving 5 bases between the germline ends. The CDR3 loop is CAWSVQGNQPQHF. The CDR3 DNA reads TGTGCCTGGAGTGTACAGGGCAATCAGCCCCAGCATTTT.

This clone was counted only a few times. The chain joins TRBV25-1 to TRBJ1-3; a possible D gene is TRBD1 (5 bases). In germline, CDR1 is MGHDK, CDR2 SYGVNS. The length of the CDR3 is 15 residues. V lost 1 base, J lost 5 bases, and 12 bases lay in between. This CDR3 reads CASSELSGQRNTIYF. The CDR3 nucleotides read TGTGCCAGCAGTGAATTGTCAGGGCAAAGAAACACCATATATTTT. Complete variable domain (other parts from reference TRBV25-1 and TRBJ1-3): EADIYQTPRYLVIGTGKKITLECSQTMGHDKMYWYQQDPGMELHLIHYSYGVNSTEKGDLSSESTVSRIRTEHFPLTLESARPSHTSQYLCASSELSGQRNTIYFGEGSWLTVV.

V usage is TRBV9 and J usage is TRBJ2-2; possibly TRBD1 for D (5 bases). Germline values: CDR1 SGDLS, CDR2 YYNGEE. V was trimmed by 2 bases and J by 0 bases, leaving 11 bases between them. This CDR3 is built from 16 residues. The CDR3 region has the DNA TGTGCCAGCAGCGTTTCTCAGGGTCCGAACACCGGGGAGCTGTTTTTT. Translated: CASSVSQGPNTGELFF.

The chain uses TRBV18 and TRBJ2-7, with TRBD1 matching 10 bases. CDR1 and CDR2 from the germline V gene are KGHSH and LQKENI. The CDR3 runs to 15 residues. The V gene end was trimmed by 1 base and the J gene end by 3 bases; junction bases not matched to a gene: 3. The CDR3 loop is CASSPRTGGSYEQYF. The CDR3 coding sequence is TGTGCCAGCTCACCACGGACAGGGGGAAGCTACGAGCAGTACTTC. Looking up the rest from reference TRBV18 and TRBJ2-7 gives the full variable domain: NAGVMQNPRHLVRRRGQEARLRCSPMKGHSHVYWYRQLPEEGLKFMVYLQKENIIDESGMPKERFSAEFPKEGPSILRIQQVVRGDSAAYFCASSPRTGGSYEQYFGPGTRLTVT.

This chain connects TRBV29-1 to TRBJ2-1, with 8 bases aligning to TRBD1. This CDR3 is 15 amino acids long. Germline CDR1 reads SQVTM; CDR2 reads ANQGSEA. After removal of 0 bases from V and 7 bases from J, the junction contained 8 bases not matched to a gene. The CDR3 is CSVEDPDRGINEQFF. CDR3 coding DNA: TGCAGCGTTGAAGATCCCGACAGGGGAATAAATGAGCAGTTCTTC.

This chain connects TRBV24-1 to TRBJ2-3; weak D call: TRBD2 (6 bases). This CDR3 contains 18 residues. Trimming took 3 bases from V and 2 from J, leaving 20 bases between them. Germline V CDR1 and CDR2: KGHDR, SFDVKD. The CDR3 DNA reads TGTGCCACCAGTGATGGCGCTCGTGGGACTCCACTCACAGATACGCAGTATTTT. It is translated as CATSDGARGTPLTDTQYF.

Remarks on this clone: Mismatch with germline at one junction end may stem from a read error. The V and J genes are TRBV3-1 (or the pseudogene TRBV3-2) and TRBJ1-4, with 8 bases that match TRBD1. Germline-derived CDR1 and CDR2 are LGHDT and YNNKEL (reference sequence). The CDR3 is made up of 12 amino acids. In DNA, the CDR3 is TGTGCCAGCAGCCCCCCCCTCGGGGACAGGTATTTT. Translated, it gives CASSPPLGDRYF.

The gene calls are TRBV5-1 and TRBJ1-1, with 8 bases fitting TRBD1. The V gene end was trimmed by 4 bases and the J gene end by 4 bases; junction bases not matched to a gene: 9. Germline lookup yields CDR1 SGHRS and CDR2 YFSETQ. This CDR3 has 15 amino acids. This chain's CDR3 is CASSPAAQGATEAFF. Here the CDR3 DNA reads TGCGCCAGCAGCCCCGCGGCGCAGGGGGCCACTGAAGCTTTCTTT.

The chain uses TRBV24-1 and TRBJ1-4; no clear D. CDR3 length equals 13 residues. V was cut by 3 bases and J by 8 bases, with 9 bases left in between. Per the germline V gene, CDR1 is KGHDR and CDR2 is SFDVKD. The CDR3 protein is CATSDVLEEKLFF. The CDR3 nucleotides are TGTGCCACCAGTGATGTACTTGAAGAAAAACTGTTTTTT.